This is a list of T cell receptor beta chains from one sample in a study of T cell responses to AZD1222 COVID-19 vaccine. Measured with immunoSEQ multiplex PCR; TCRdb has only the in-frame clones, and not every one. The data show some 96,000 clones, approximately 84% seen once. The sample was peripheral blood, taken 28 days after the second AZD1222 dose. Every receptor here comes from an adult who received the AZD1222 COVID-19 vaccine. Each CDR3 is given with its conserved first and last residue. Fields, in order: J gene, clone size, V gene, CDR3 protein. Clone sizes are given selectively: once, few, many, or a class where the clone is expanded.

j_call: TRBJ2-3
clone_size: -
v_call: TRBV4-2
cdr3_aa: CASSQDSTTVADTQYF

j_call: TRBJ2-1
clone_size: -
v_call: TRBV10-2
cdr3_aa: CASMSSGGEQFF

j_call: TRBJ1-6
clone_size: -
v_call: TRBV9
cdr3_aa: CASSVVPGSKSPLHF

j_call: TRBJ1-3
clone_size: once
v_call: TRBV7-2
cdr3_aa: CASSLIAGGGNTIYF

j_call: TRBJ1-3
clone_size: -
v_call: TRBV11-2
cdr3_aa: CASSFQGASGNTIYF

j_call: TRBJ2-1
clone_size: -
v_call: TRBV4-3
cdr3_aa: CASSQDTSGTSYNEQFF

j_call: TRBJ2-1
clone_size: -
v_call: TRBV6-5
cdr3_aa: CASTTRGEEQFF

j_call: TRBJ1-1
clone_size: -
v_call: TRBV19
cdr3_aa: CASSGIGSMNTEAFF

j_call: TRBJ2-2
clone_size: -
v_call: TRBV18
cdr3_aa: CASSPKGSPRAGELFF

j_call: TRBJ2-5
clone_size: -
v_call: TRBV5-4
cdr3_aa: CASSLGDSRGAGTQYF

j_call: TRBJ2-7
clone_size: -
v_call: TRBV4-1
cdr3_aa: CASSSRQTYEQYF

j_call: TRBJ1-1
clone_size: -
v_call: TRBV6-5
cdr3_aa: CASESGGLNTEAFF

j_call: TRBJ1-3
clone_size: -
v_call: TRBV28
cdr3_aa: CASSSQSGRLLSGNTIYF

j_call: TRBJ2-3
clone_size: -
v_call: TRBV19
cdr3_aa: CASSSTRDRPLPDTQYF

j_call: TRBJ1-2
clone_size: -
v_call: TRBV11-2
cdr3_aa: CASRTGVPAYGYTF

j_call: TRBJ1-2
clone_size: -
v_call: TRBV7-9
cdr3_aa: CASSPGTGSYGYTF

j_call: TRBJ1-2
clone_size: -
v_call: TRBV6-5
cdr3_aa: CASRPQGNYGYTF

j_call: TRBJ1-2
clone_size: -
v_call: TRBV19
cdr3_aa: CASSIKLDSLTSYGYTF

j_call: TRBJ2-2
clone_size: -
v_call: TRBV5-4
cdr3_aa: CASSPLPSGSNTGELFF

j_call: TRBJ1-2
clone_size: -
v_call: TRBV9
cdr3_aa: CASSVDPGGQGGGYTF

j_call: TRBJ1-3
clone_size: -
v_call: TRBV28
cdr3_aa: CASSSRGVSGNTIYF

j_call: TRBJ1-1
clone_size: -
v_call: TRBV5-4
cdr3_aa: CASSLPLQTGDAEAFF

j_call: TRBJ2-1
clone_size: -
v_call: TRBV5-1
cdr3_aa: CASATGHSQGNEQFF

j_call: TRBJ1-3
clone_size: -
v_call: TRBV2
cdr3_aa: CASSAAGRNTIYF

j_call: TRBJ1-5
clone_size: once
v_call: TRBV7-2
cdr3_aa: CASSADRDQPQHF

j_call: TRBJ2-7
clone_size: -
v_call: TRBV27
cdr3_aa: CASSFLGKGPEQYF

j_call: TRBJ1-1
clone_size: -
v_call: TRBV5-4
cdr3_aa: CASSLNTEAFF

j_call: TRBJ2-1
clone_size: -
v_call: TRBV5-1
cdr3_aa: CASSPVGGASNEQFF

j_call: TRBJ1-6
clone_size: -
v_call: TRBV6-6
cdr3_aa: CASSLGANNSPLHF

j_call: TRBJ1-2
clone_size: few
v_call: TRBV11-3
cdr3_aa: CASEQPTYGYTF

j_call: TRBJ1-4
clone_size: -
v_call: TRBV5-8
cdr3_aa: CASSPGVGQSGEKLFF

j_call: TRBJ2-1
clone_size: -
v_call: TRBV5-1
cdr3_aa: CASSQSLAGDTYNEQFF

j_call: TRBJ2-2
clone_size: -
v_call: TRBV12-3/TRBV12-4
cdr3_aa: CASSLTGAGELFF

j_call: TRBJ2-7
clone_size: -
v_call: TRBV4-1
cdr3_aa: CASSQVPGVNEQYF

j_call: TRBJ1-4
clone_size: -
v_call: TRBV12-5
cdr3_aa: CASGPGTGGEKLFF

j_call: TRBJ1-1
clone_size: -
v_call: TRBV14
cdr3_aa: CASSRGGTGIGPEAFF

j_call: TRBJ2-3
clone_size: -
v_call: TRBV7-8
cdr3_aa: CASSPTGDTQYF

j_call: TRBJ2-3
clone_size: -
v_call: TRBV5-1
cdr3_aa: CASSLLAGVQTDTQYF

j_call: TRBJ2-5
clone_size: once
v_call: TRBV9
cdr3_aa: CASSVDKLVETQYF

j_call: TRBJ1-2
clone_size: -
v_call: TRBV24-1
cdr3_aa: CATSDGGTDYGYTF

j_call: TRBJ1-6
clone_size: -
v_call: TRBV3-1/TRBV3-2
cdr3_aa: CASSFGQGTYNSPLHF

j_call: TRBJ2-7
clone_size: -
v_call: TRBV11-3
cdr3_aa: CASSPREDPYEQYF

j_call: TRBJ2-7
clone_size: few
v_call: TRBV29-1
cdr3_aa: CSVSGGGPYEQYF

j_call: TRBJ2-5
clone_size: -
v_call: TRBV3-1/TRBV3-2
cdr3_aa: CASSQGGRVWETQYF

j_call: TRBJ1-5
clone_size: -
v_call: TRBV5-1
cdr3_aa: CASSLAGGQPQHF

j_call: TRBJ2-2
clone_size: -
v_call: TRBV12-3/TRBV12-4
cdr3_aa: CASSPNEELFF

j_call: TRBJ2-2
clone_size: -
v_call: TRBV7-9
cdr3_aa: CASSRTGLLPTGELFF

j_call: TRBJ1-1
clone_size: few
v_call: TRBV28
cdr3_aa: CASSPPGTVNTEAFF

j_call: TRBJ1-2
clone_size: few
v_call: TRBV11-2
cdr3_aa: CASSLGSSSDYTF

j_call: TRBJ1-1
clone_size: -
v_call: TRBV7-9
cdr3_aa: CASSPQGRTEAFF